This T cell receptor beta chain was sequenced during a study of T-cell memory formation after mild COVID-19. Points from the study as a whole: Clones that shrank (day 15 to 85) were balanced CD4/CD8, whereas later expanders leaned CD4+. Detection of some responders pre-infection suggested pre-existing cross-reactive memory T cells participated.

Of note for this clonotype: Antigen: not known.

The authors produced TCR alpha and TCR beta cDNA libraries with sample barcodes and UMIs by 5'RACE using constant-segment primers. TCRdb independently ran MiXCR on the 5' RACE reads; one entry per CDR3 protein. The sample contains more than 300,000 distinct CDR3 sequences, approximately 15% of which appear only once. CDR3 length equals 14 residues. Germline loops: CDR1 SGHRS, CDR2 YFSETQ. V shed 4 bases and J shed 4 bases, with 11 bases lying between them. The sample comprised PBMCs or a T cell subset sorted from them (not recorded which). The rearrangement joins TRBV5-1 to TRBJ1-4; weak D call: TRBD1 (6 bases). The source of this sequence is a man in his late teens or twenties who had mild COVID-19 (a few samples of this study predate the infection). Cell type and time point are not known. CDR3: CASSRGGINEKLFF. DNA of the CDR3: TGCGCCAGCAGCAGAGGGGGGATTAATGAAAAACTGTTTTTT.